Detailed here is one TCR beta chain. The data derive from a study of cytomegalovirus exposure and HLA in healthy donors. This PCR relied on a set of 60 Vbeta primers and 13 Jbeta primers. The protocol was immunoSEQ multiplex PCR, while the TCRdb copy is restricted to in-frame clones and leaves out a portion. The table has 42,000 or so clones, 40% to 60% seen once. CDR1 and CDR2 (germline): MNHEY, SMNVEV (reference sequence). The CDR3 is 14 amino acids. V trimming: 6 bases; J trimming: 7 bases; junction bases outside the gene matches: 8. The sample consisted of PBMCs. This clonotype originated in a human donor in good health. The rearrangement uses TRBV27 and TRBJ2-1; 8 nucleotides line up with TRBD2. The CDR3 reads CASSPGGRRNEQFF. CDR3 sequence (DNA): TGTGCCAGCAGCCCGGGGGGGCGTAGGAATGAGCAGTTCTTC.